What follows is one T cell receptor (beta chain) and its context. This receptor's antigen is unknown. The germline gene is not matched at one end of the junction; a read error may be the cause. To prepare the library, multiplex PCR was applied. TCRdb records Illumina HiSeq 4000 as the sequencer. To build TCR beta libraries, CDR3 regions were amplified by Arm-PCR using iRepertoire HTBI primers. Gel purification was performed on PCR products prior to sequencing. Turning to the authors' computational methods: Across samples, roughly 60 TRBV and approximately 15 TRBJ segments were identified and used for gene usage analysis of CDR3 amino acid clonotypes. COPE and FqMerger were used to merge the filtered high-quality paired reads into contigs. BLAST was used to align contigs to IMGT TRBV, TRBD and TRBJ reference genes, and CDR3 was defined according to IMGT. Any clonotype with a frequency above 0.1% was classified as a highly expanded clone. Shannon entropy was used to measure repertoire diversity, and the Gini coefficient was used to measure V-J evenness. Public clonotypes were defined as clonotypes shared by more than one individual. TCRdb passed the public sequencing reads through fastp at Q25 and MiXCR, retaining productive beta sequences. Entries that share a CDR3 protein sequence are merged under the most common genes and DNA. The V and J calls were not made by the authors but by TCRdb's processing. Within this sample are 350,000 to 450,000 distinct CDR3 sequences, with roughly 20% of them counted one time only. Together, the top ten hold around 20% of the sample.

The data are from a study of regulatory T cells in long-lasting Graves disease (dated by TCRdb to about 2021). About the investigation overall: To count as having persistent Graves' disease, a patient had to have received antithyroid drug treatment for over 5 years with TSH receptor autoantibodies remaining persistently positive. A total of roughly 35 samples were covered by TCR sequencing, comprising roughly 13 persistent and some 20 newly diagnosed Graves' disease patients. In the clinical cohort, patients with persistent Graves' disease had used antithyroid drugs for an average of about 10.3 years. This study used TCR sequencing and RNA sequencing of peripheral blood to compare persistent Graves' disease patients against newly diagnosed Graves' disease patients. The study took place in China and was registered as a clinical trial. What the research found in general, with its limitations: Sequencing and analysis were limited to the TCR beta chain. As a limitation, the authors acknowledged that the small sample size may reduce accuracy. A larger number of public clonotypes was shared among persistent patients (more than 2,500) than among newly diagnosed patients (around 970). TRBV28, TRBJ1-2 and TRBJ2-5 were preferentially used in persistent disease, while TRBV20-1 and TRBJ2-1 were favored in newly diagnosed disease. Only peripheral blood was studied, because thyroid tissue, the primary lesion, was inaccessible. Lower TCR Shannon entropy and fewer highly expanded clones were observed in persistent Graves' disease patients than in newly diagnosed patients, which suggested clonal expansion.

Sequences MDHEN (CDR1) and SYDVKM (CDR2) are obtained from the germline V gene. The CDR3 sequence holds 13 residues, the cysteine and phenylalanine included. CDR3 DNA is the only sequence kept; it has 39 bases, read in frame from the first base. The meaning of the sample's time point label: persistent/refractory GD, antithyroid drugs over 5 years with positive TRAb. RNA was extracted from PBMCs in TRIzol for both TCR sequencing and RNA sequencing. The diagnosis of Graves' disease was made according to American Thyroid Association guidelines. Patients were recruited from an endocrinology department in Xi'an, China. Each patient gave approximately 9.7 milliliters of peripheral blood, collected in an EDTA anticoagulant tube. Ficoll Paque Plus density gradient separation was used to isolate PBMCs, and no further T cell sorting was done. RNA quality was checked with an Agilent 2100 Bioanalyzer and agarose gel, and concentration with a NanoDrop 2000.

The sequence was obtained from a female donor with Graves disease. The sequences come from peripheral blood mononuclear cells (PBMCs), collected when the disease was refractory, from a patient treated with antithyroid drugs. The chain employs TRBV28 and TRBJ1-1, with TRBD1 as a weak D call on 5 bases. The CDR3 amino acid sequence is: CASSFEGNTETFF. Here is the DNA: TGTGCCAGCAGTTTTGAGGGGAACACTGAAACTTTCTTT. Outside the CDR3, residues come from the reference TRBV28 and TRBJ1-1 proteins, so the full variable domain is: DVKVTQSSRYLVKRTGEKVFLECVQDMDHENMFWYRQDPGLGLRLIYFSYDVKMKEKGDIPEGYSVSREKKERFSLILESASTNQTSMYLCASSFEGNTETFFGQGTRLTVV.